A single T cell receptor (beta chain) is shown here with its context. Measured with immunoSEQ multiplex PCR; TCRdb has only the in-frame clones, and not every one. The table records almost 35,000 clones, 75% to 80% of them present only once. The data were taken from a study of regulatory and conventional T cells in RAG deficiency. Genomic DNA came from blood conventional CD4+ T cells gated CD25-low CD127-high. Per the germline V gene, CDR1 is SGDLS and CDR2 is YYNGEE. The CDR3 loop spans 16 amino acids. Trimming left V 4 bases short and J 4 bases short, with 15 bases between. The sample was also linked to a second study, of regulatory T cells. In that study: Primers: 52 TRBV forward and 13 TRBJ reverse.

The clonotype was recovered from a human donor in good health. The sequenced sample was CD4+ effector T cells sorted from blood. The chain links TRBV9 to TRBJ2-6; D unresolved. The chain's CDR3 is CASSSGPARGANVLTF. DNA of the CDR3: TGTGCCAGCAGCTCAGGACCAGCGAGGGGGGCCAACGTCCTGACTTTC.